The rows below give T cell receptor beta chains drawn from one sample of a study of shared clonotypes between healthy human individuals. Some clones are missing from TCRdb's copy, which holds only in-frame ones; the method was immunoSEQ multiplex PCR. The repertoire holds nearly 2 million clones, around 96% seen once, with approximately 1.2% in the top ten. Sequencing input: naive CD8+ T cells sorted from blood. These receptors all come from a man younger than 30 in good health. The CDR3 runs from the conserved cysteine through the conserved F or W.

>TRBV10-2|TRBJ1-2
CASSEAPPGQGFYGYTF
>TRBV6-1|TRBJ1-2
CASSEAGRSPYGYTF
>TRBV27|TRBJ2-2
CASSLRDADRGYTGELFF
>TRBV28|TRBJ1-1
CASSLAGALNTEAFF
>TRBV7-9|TRBJ1-4
CASSWSGEKLFF
>TRBV27|TRBJ2-3
CASSPLGVAGGPSDTQYF
>TRBV19|TRBJ1-1
CASTDTVTEAFF
>TRBV9|TRBJ2-7
CASSAGEEGSSYEQYF
>TRBV2|TRBJ2-2
CASREPLNTGELFF
>TRBV5-1|TRBJ2-3
CASSPGLAGRDTQYF
>TRBV28|TRBJ2-1
CASSLSLAGGPNEQFF
>TRBV10-2|TRBJ2-3
CASDLAGGFRTDTQYF
>TRBV5-6|TRBJ2-5
CASSFEGLAEETQYF
>TRBV9|TRBJ2-1
CASSVGYEGAHGDEQFF
>TRBV7-9|TRBJ1-2
CASRGEGAANYGYTF
>TRBV27|TRBJ2-7
CASSPTGGSYEQYF
>TRBV15|TRBJ2-2
CATSTRQGALTGELFF
>TRBV6-1|TRBJ1-2
CASSERVPDYGYTF
>TRBV9|TRBJ1-3
CASSVGIGELSGNTIYF
>TRBV13|TRBJ1-2
CASSLDRLAIRQGESEGYTF
>TRBV25-1|TRBJ1-1
CASLAQMNTEAFF
>TRBV28|TRBJ2-1
CASSLWTSGELDEQFF
>TRBV5-6|TRBJ2-3
CASSLGVAGGTDTQYF